This is a list of T cell receptor beta chains from one sample in a study of shared clonotypes between healthy human individuals. The protocol was immunoSEQ multiplex PCR, while the TCRdb copy is restricted to in-frame clones and leaves out a portion. The table has a few hundred thousand clones, around 78% seen once; the top ten hold around 13%. The sample was PBMCs. The receptors come from a woman aged 40-49 years in good health. Some clones in this sample may be carry-over from other donors' samples. CDR3s include the opening cysteine and the closing phenylalanine or tryptophan. A D gene is named only where the DNA matches it firmly. Size is omitted from some rows. Given values are once, few, many or a class for expanded clones.

v_call,d_call,clone_size,cdr3_length,j_call,cdr3_nt,cdr3_aa
TRBV6-6,.,.,16,TRBJ1-4,TGTGCCAGCAGTTACGGGCAGGGCGTGCCGGATGAAAAACTGTTTTTT,CASSYGQGVPDEKLFF
TRBV10-3,.,once,12,TRBJ2-7,TGTGCCATCAGGACCCAGCCCCACGAGCAGTACTTC,CAIRTQPHEQYF
TRBV28,.,.,11,TRBJ2-4,TGTGCCAGCAGTTTACAGGGTAGACAGTACTTC,CASSLQGRQYF
TRBV19,.,.,15,TRBJ1-4,TGTGCCAGTAGTTTCAGGACAGCCGGTAATGAAAAACTGTTTTTT,CASSFRTAGNEKLFF
TRBV7-9,.,.,14,TRBJ2-1,TGTGCCAGCAGCGCGAGCGGGTCCTACAATGAGCAGTTCTTC,CASSASGSYNEQFF
TRBV9,TRBD2,.,15,TRBJ2-3,TGTGCCAGCAGCCCACTAGCGGGAGGAAGAGATACGCAGTATTTT,CASSPLAGGRDTQYF
TRBV5-1,TRBD2,.,17,TRBJ2-3,TGCGCCAGCAGCTTTCTAACTACTAGCGGGAAGACAGATACGCAGTATTTT,CASSFLTTSGKTDTQYF
TRBV7-9,.,.,13,TRBJ2-2,TGTGCCAGCAGCTTAGCACACACCGGGGAGCTGTTTTTT,CASSLAHTGELFF
TRBV18,TRBD1,.,17,TRBJ1-1,TGTGCCAGCTCACCTCCGGGACAGGGCCCAGGGAACACTGAAGCTTTCTTT,CASSPPGQGPGNTEAFF
TRBV27,.,.,12,TRBJ2-1,TGTGCCAGCAGCCGGGGGGCAGCTGAGCAGTTCTTC,CASSRGAAEQFF
TRBV9,TRBD1,many,16,TRBJ2-2,TGTGCCAGCAGCCCCCAGGGGACAGGGTACACCGGGGAGCTGTTTTTT,CASSPQGTGYTGELFF
TRBV11-2,.,once,14,TRBJ1-2,TGTGCCAGCAGCCCTGGCAGGTCCAACTATGGCTACACCTTC,CASSPGRSNYGYTF
TRBV29-1,TRBD2,.,15,TRBJ2-3,TGCAGCGTTGGGTCGGCGGCGGGAGGGGTAGATACGCAGTATTTT,CSVGSAAGGVDTQYF
TRBV29-1,.,.,12,TRBJ1-2,TGCAGCGTTCGGACAGATACCAATGGCTACACCTTC,CSVRTDTNGYTF
TRBV2,.,.,14,TRBJ2-3,TGTGCCAGCATTAGGGACGTCGGCACAGATACGCAGTATTTT,CASIRDVGTDTQYF
TRBV15,.,.,19,TRBJ2-6,TGTGCCACCAGCAGAGGGATTCCATTCGAGGTTCGAGGGGCCAACGTCCTGACTTTC,CATSRGIPFEVRGANVLTF
TRBV7-9,.,.,17,TRBJ1-4,TGTGCCAGCAGCACACGAGCCGGAGGTGCAACTAATGAAAAACTGTTTTTT,CASSTRAGGATNEKLFF
TRBV18,TRBD1,once,15,TRBJ2-1,TGTGCCAGCTCAAACACAGGGGGGACCAACAATGAGCAGTTCTTC,CASSNTGGTNNEQFF
TRBV19,TRBD2,.,15,TRBJ2-1,TGTGCCAGCCGGACTAGCGGGAGCATTTACAATGAGCAGTTCTTC,CASRTSGSIYNEQFF
TRBV19,.,.,13,TRBJ2-3,TGTGCCAGTAGTGCCAGGGGAACAGATACGCAGTATTTT,CASSARGTDTQYF
TRBV5-1,.,.,14,TRBJ1-1,TGCGCCAGCAGCAGGGACCCGCAGTACGCTGAAGCTTTCTTT,CASSRDPQYAEAFF
TRBV6-6,.,once,16,TRBJ2-7,TGTGCCAGCAGTTACTCGGTTACAGGAGGCTCGCACGAGCAGTACTTC,CASSYSVTGGSHEQYF
TRBV28,.,.,14,TRBJ2-7,TGTGCCAGCAGCAGCCTGGAGGGGGCGAGGGAGCAGTACTTC,CASSSLEGAREQYF
TRBV5-4,TRBD1,.,14,TRBJ2-7,TGTGCCAGCAGCTCGGGGACAGGACTTTTGGAGCAGTACTTC,CASSSGTGLLEQYF